This TCR beta chain is drawn from a study of blood T cell repertoires in COVID-19. Background on the study: Collection of acute and convalescent COVID-19 samples took place in the United States, Italy and Spain.

The CDR3 has 15 amino acids. Germline lookup yields CDR1 SGHRS and CDR2 YFSETQ. With 4 bases clipped from V and 4 bases from J, the junction kept 3 bases outside the gene matches. Sequenced by immunoSEQ multiplex PCR; TCRdb stores in-frame clones only, minus some. The top ten clones hold approximately 14% of a sample with just under 65,000 clones, approximately 78% of them seen once. Material for sequencing was peripheral blood. The rearrangement links TRBV5-1 to TRBJ2-1; 12 nucleotides line up with TRBD2. The sequence came from a man aged 60 to 75 with COVID-19, enrolled during active disease. The CDR3 is CASSTGLAGYNEQFF. In DNA form, the CDR3 reads TGCGCCAGCAGCACTGGACTAGCGGGGTACAATGAGCAGTTCTTC.